This TCR beta chain was observed in a study of CD4 T cells in relation to SARS-CoV-2 and coronaviruses. On this clone: Its antigen remains unidentified.

Survey-level TCR-beta sequencing used DNA from CEF-cultured naive and memory CD4+ T cells. Generated by immunoSEQ multiplex PCR, the TCRdb table keeps only in-frame clones and is missing some. There are approximately 36,000 clones in the sample; approximately 80% occur only once, and roughly 22% lies in the top ten. The V and J ends lost 4 bases and 4 bases, in that order; junction bases with no gene match: 17. CDR1 is MDHEN and CDR2 is SYDVKM in the germline V gene. This CDR3 comprises 18 residues. The J gene is TRBJ2-3, the V gene TRBV28, with 7 bases that match TRBD1. The sequence came from an adult with COVID-19. The material sequenced was memory CD4+ T cells from PBMCs, cultured in vitro. The CDR3 loop is CASSSRLQTGSIPDTQYF. CDR3 sequence (DNA): TGTGCCAGCAGTTCGAGATTACAGACAGGGAGTATACCAGATACGCAGTATTTT.